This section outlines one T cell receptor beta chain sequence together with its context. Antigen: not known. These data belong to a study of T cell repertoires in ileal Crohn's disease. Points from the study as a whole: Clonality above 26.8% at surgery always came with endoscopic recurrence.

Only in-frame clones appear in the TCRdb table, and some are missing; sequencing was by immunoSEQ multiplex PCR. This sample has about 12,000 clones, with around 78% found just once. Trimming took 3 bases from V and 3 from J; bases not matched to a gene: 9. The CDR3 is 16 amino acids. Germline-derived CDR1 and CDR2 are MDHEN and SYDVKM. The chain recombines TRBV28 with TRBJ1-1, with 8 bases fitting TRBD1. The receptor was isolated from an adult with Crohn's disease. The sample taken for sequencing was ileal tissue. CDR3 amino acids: CASSLDRDMIDTEAFF. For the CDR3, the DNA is TGTGCCAGCAGTTTGGACAGGGATATGATAGACACTGAAGCTTTCTTT.